This T cell receptor beta chain originates from a study of CXCR3-negative and CXCR3-positive naive CD8 T cells. The overall study: The total count of TRB reads reached some 140 million, and each library contributed about 1.5 +/- 0.3 million. General observations from the study: Naive CXCR3-negative and CXCR3-positive cells had similar TRBV-TRBJ usage; memory differed. Compared with CXCR3-negative naive cells, CXCR3-positive naive cells showed more hydrophobic TRB CDR3s.

On this clonotype: The antigen remains unidentified.

There are 11 residues in the CDR3. UMI-labeled 5' RACE TRB cDNA libraries were prepared from the cells. TCRdb re-called the 5' RACE reads; every CDR3 protein appears as one record, without DNA. Its listing shows more than 80,000 distinct CDR3 sequences. The sequencing sample was made of naive CXCR3+ CD8+ T cells from blood. Subset described: CD45RO-CCR7+CD27+CD95- naive CD8+ T cells expressing CXCR3 (TNR3+). The V gene is TRBV12-3 or TRBV12-4, the J gene TRBJ1-1. The TCR sequence derives from a human donor in good health. Some clones in this sample may be carry-over from other donors' samples. CDR3 residues: CASRWGGEAFF.